The rows below give T cell receptor beta chains drawn from one sample of a study of spatial heterogeneity in lung cancer. MiXCR, applied by TCRdb to the 5' RACE reads, yields one record per CDR3 protein. In the table there are around 48,000 distinct CDR3 sequences, about 5.8% of which are singletons. Sequences were derived from PBMCs, sampled at surgery. Every receptor here comes from a male donor with early-stage non-small cell lung cancer. The CDR3 runs from the conserved cysteine through the conserved F or W. D genes are given only for firm matches. A row's size may be missing; if present it is once, few, many or a size class.

J	V	length	D	size	DNA	CDR3
TRBJ2-3	TRBV20-1	14	-	many	TGCAGTGCTAGCCCGGGACCCCGGGAAGATACGCAGTATTTT	CSASPGPREDTQYF
TRBJ1-1	TRBV15	15	-	many	TGTGCCACCAGCAGGAACCGGGACATCGGAACTGAAGCTTTCTTT	CATSRNRDIGTEAFF
TRBJ1-2	TRBV19	14	-	many	TGTGCCAGTAGTTTGAACAGAATCCTCTATGGCTACACCTTC	CASSLNRILYGYTF
TRBJ2-3	TRBV28	15	TRBD1	many	TGTGCCAGCAGGTACATCGACAGGGAAGGAGATACGCAGTATTTT	CASRYIDREGDTQYF
TRBJ1-4	TRBV6-5	16	-	few	TGTGCCAGCAGTTACTCGACTGCGACAGGATCGGGAAAACTGTTTTTT	CASSYSTATGSGKLFF
TRBJ1-1	TRBV4-1	15	TRBD1	many	TGCGCCAGCAGCCACCGAACGGGACAGGTTACCGAAGCTTTCTTT	CASSHRTGQVTEAFF
TRBJ1-3	TRBV9	15	-	many	TGTGCCAGCAGCCTCCTTGACGGGCCTGGAAACACCATATATTTT	CASSLLDGPGNTIYF
TRBJ1-4	TRBV6-5	13	-	many	TGTGCCAGCAGTTATAGGGTGGGAGAAAAACTGTTTTTT	CASSYRVGEKLFF
TRBJ1-1	TRBV7-8	13	-	few	TGTGCCAGCAGCACCGACACGAACACTGAAGCTTTCTTT	CASSTDTNTEAFF
TRBJ2-5	TRBV5-1	15	-	-	TGCGCCAGCAGCTTGGTCCCCGGACCACAAGAGACCCAGTACTTC	CASSLVPGPQETQYF
TRBJ1-1	TRBV20-1	15	TRBD1	few	TGCAGTGCTAGAGGATGGCGACAGGGGAACACTGAAGCTTTCTTT	CSARGWRQGNTEAFF
TRBJ1-3	TRBV6-5	14	-	many	TGTGCCAGCAGGACCGACTCCTCTGGAAACACCATATATTTT	CASRTDSSGNTIYF
TRBJ2-7	TRBV25-1	15	-	few	TGTGCCAGCGGGGTGAGCGCAGCTTTAACCTACGAGCAGTACTTC	CASGVSAALTYEQYF
TRBJ2-7	TRBV29-1	14	TRBD2	-	TGCAGCGCCACCAAGCGGGAGACCTCTAGGGAGCAGTACTTC	CSATKRETSREQYF
TRBJ1-1	TRBV20-1	11	-	many	TGCAGTGCTCACAGAGTCACTGAAGCTTTCTTT	CSAHRVTEAFF
TRBJ2-7	TRBV20-1	12	-	once	TGCAGTGCTAGAGATCTGAACGGGGAGCAGTACTTC	CSARDLNGEQYF
TRBJ2-1	TRBV5-1	18	TRBD2	many	TGCGCCAGCAGCTTGGATATTAGCGGGAAGATTTTTGACAATGAGCAGTTCTTC	CASSLDISGKIFDNEQFF
TRBJ1-5	TRBV20-1	13	TRBD1	-	TGCAGTGCTTCGAAGACAGGGAATCAGCCCCAGCATTTT	CSASKTGNQPQHF
TRBJ2-7	TRBV13	15	TRBD1	many	TGTGCCAGCTCCCGAGCGGGACAGGGCTCCTACGAGCAGTACTTC	CASSRAGQGSYEQYF
TRBJ1-4	TRBV12-3/TRBV12-4	13	TRBD1	few	TGTGCCAGCAGTCCCCTCGCAGGGGGTAAACTGTTTTTT	CASSPLAGGKLFF
TRBJ1-3	TRBV6-5	19	-	many	TGTGCCAGCAGTTACGCCGTAATCGGCCCTTATAACTCTGGAAACACCATATATTTT	CASSYAVIGPYNSGNTIYF
TRBJ1-5	TRBV20-1	16	-	many	TGCAGTGCTAGAGTCGACAGCTGGTCCAGCAATCAGCCCCAGCATTTT	CSARVDSWSSNQPQHF
TRBJ1-1	TRBV7-2	11	-	many	TGTGCCAGCAGCTTAATGGGGGCGGCTTTCTTT	CASSLMGAAFF
TRBJ2-2	TRBV19	15	-	many	TGTGCCAGTAGTAATTGGGGGGCAAGCACCGGGGAGCTGTTTTTT	CASSNWGASTGELFF
TRBJ2-1	TRBV2	15	-	many	TGTGCCAGCAGTGAATGGGACACCGGGGAGGGGGAGCAGTTCTTC	CASSEWDTGEGEQFF
TRBJ2-3	TRBV7-2	14	TRBD2	many	TGTGCCAGCAGCTTAGCTACGGGAGGAGATACGCAGTATTTT	CASSLATGGDTQYF
TRBJ2-7	TRBV2	14	-	few	TGTGCCAGCAGTCCATCGCTCGAGGCCAACGAGCAGTACTTC	CASSPSLEANEQYF
TRBJ2-1	TRBV11-2	16	TRBD2	many	TGTGCCAGCAGCTTATCCACTAGCGGGAGTTACAATGAGCAGTTCTTC	CASSLSTSGSYNEQFF
TRBJ2-2	TRBV7-2	16	-	many	TGTGCCAGCAGCTTGATGGGGTCAAGGAACACCGGGGAGCTGTTTTTT	CASSLMGSRNTGELFF
TRBJ1-2	TRBV12-3/TRBV12-4	14	-	many	TGTGCCAGCAAAAGAGAGGGAGGGATCGGGGGCTACACCTTC	CASKREGGIGGYTF
TRBJ2-2	TRBV12-3/TRBV12-4	13	-	many	TGTGCCAGCAACCCGGGTTCCACCGGGGAGCTGTTTTTT	CASNPGSTGELFF
TRBJ1-1	TRBV6-1	18	TRBD1	many	TGTGCCAGCAGTGCCCACCCACCGGACAGGGCGATGAACACTGAAGCTTTCTTT	CASSAHPPDRAMNTEAFF
TRBJ2-7	TRBV2	14	TRBD1	many	TGTGCCAGCAGTGCTGCCGGGACAGGGCTCGAGCAGTACTTC	CASSAAGTGLEQYF
TRBJ1-3	TRBV5-6	12	-	many	TGTGCCAGCAGCACGCTGGGCAACACCATATATTTT	CASSTLGNTIYF
TRBJ2-3	TRBV29-1	14	TRBD2	-	TGCAGCGTTGGACTAACGGGAGGTACAGATACGCAGTATTTT	CSVGLTGGTDTQYF
TRBJ2-1	TRBV28	15	TRBD2	-	TGTGTCAGCAGTTTGGGGACTAGCGGGAACAATGAGCAGTTCTTC	CVSSLGTSGNNEQFF
TRBJ2-1	TRBV7-9	15	-	many	TGTGCCAGCAGTGCACTATTCGGGGGCGCCAATGAGCAGTTCTTC	CASSALFGGANEQFF
TRBJ2-3	TRBV12-3/TRBV12-4	14	-	many	TGTGCCAGCAGTTACGACGATAGCACAGATACGCAGTATTTT	CASSYDDSTDTQYF
TRBJ1-5	TRBV2	14	-	many	TGTGCCAGCAGTGTCGACGCGGGCAATCAGCCCCAGCATTTT	CASSVDAGNQPQHF
TRBJ1-5	TRBV7-2	14	-	few	TGTGCCAGCAGCTTATCACGAACCAATCAGCCCCAGCATTTT	CASSLSRTNQPQHF
TRBJ2-7	TRBV11-2	13	-	many	TGTGCCAGCAGCTCGGACTGGGCGAGCGAGCAGTACTTC	CASSSDWASEQYF
TRBJ1-3	TRBV20-1	13	TRBD1	many	TGCAGTGCTAGTCTACAGGGGGGAAACACCATATATTTT	CSASLQGGNTIYF